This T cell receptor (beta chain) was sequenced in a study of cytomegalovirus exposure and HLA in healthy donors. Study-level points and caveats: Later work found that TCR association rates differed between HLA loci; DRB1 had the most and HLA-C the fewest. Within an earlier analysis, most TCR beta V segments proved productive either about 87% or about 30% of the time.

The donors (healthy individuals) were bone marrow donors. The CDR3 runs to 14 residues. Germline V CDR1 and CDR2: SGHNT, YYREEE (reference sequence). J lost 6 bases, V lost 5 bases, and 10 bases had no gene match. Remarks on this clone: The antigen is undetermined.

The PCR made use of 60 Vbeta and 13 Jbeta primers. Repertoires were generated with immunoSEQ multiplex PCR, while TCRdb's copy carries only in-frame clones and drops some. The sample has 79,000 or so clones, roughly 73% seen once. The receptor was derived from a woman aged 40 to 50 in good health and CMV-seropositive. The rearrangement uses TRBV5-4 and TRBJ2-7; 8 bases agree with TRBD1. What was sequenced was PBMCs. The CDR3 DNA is TGTGCCAGCAGACCTTGGACAGGGCAATCCGAGCAGTACTTC. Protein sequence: CASRPWTGQSEQYF.